The 13 T cell receptor beta chains reported below all come from one sample, sequenced in a study of shared clonotypes between healthy human individuals. Terminally differentiated effector memory CD45RA+ cells were excluded from the naive CD8 cells, which were CD45RO-negative and positively selected for CCR7. Profiled with immunoSEQ multiplex PCR; TCRdb holds only in-frame clones, not every one. Of roughly 1,800,000 clones in the sample, over 85% are singletons; the top ten hold approximately 1%. Source material: naive CD8+ T cells sorted from blood. These receptors were obtained from a man in his late teens or twenties in good health.

The V call is TRBV10-2, the J call TRBJ2-4; D gene ambiguous. V was pared by 3 bases and J by 7 bases, with 7 bases between. Germline-derived CDR1 and CDR2 are WSHSY and SAAADI. The CDR3 runs 12 residues. The CDR3 DNA reads as TGCGCCAGCAGTGATTCCCCGAACATTCAGTACTTC. Residues: CASSDSPNIQYF.

The rearrangement uses TRBV6-5 and TRBJ2-7, with a weak D call TRBD1 (7 bases). Per germline, CDR1 MNHEY and CDR2 SVGAGI. V lost 0 bases to trimming and J lost 3 bases, with 15 bases between them. This CDR3 spans 16 amino acids. The CDR3 here is CASSYSPRGVGYEQYF. CDR3 DNA: TGTGCCAGCAGTTACTCCCCCAGGGGGGTGGGCTACGAGCAGTACTTC.

The chain employs TRBV2 and TRBJ2-7; 8 bases are a match to TRBD2. The V segment lost 6 bases and the J segment 1 base; nucleotides outside the gene matches: 2. Germline values: CDR1 SNHLY, CDR2 FYNNEI. CDR3 length: 13 residues. The CDR3 spells CASRTSASYEQYF. For the CDR3, the DNA is TGTGCCAGCAGGACTAGCGCATCCTACGAGCAGTACTTC.

In its sample, this clone was seen once. The chain recombines TRBV11-2 with TRBJ2-5, with D perhaps being TRBD1 or TRBD2 (5 bases each). CDR1 is SGHAT and CDR2 is FQNNGV in the germline V gene. This CDR3 is 13 amino acids long. V lost 4 bases, J lost 3 bases, and 9 bases lay in between. The CDR3 DNA reads as TGTGCCAGCAGCTGGGACGGAGAAGAGACCCAGTACTTC. Amino acid sequence: CASSWDGEETQYF.

The gene calls are TRBV9 and TRBJ1-4; D may be TRBD1 (6 bases). Germline-derived CDR1 and CDR2 are SGDLS and YYNGEE. Trimming shortened V by 4 bases and J by 5 bases, and 12 bases separated the two germline ends. This CDR3 region has 14 residues. The CDR3 loop is CASSPWGPNEKLFF. CDR3 nucleotides: TGTGCCAGCAGCCCGTGGGGGCCGAATGAAAAACTGTTTTTT.

The CDR3 DNA follows: TGTGCCAGCAGCTTGTATATAGGGTTGGACTCCTACGAGCAGTACTTC. Translated, it gives CASSLYIGLDSYEQYF. The chain joins TRBV5-4 to TRBJ2-7; no clear D. Trimming removed 1 base from V and 0 bases from J, with 14 bases in between. The germline CDR1 and CDR2 sequences are SGHNT and YYREEE (reference sequence). The CDR3 is made up of 16 amino acids.

The CDR3 sequence: CASSSDRGVLFF. Written as DNA, the CDR3 is TGTGCCAGCAGTTCAGACCGGGGAGTGCTGTTTTTT. The rearrangement joins TRBV27 to TRBJ2-2, with D perhaps matching TRBD2 (5 bases). The V end was cut by 4 bases, the J end by 13 bases, with 13 bases between. Germline assignment: CDR1 MNHEY and CDR2 SMNVEV (reference sequence). This CDR3 region has 12 residues.

The chain carries TRBV7-8 and TRBJ2-3, with unresolved D. Germline CDR1 reads SGHVS; CDR2 reads FQNEAQ. The CDR3 is made up of 13 amino acids. Trimming stripped 1 base from V and 2 bases from J, with 4 bases between. CDR3 in amino acids: CASSLVSTDTQYF. The DNA for the CDR3 is TGTGCCAGCAGCTTAGTGTCCACAGATACGCAGTATTTT.

The chain is built from TRBV5-1 and TRBJ2-1; D uncertain. This CDR3 has 15 amino acids. Germline V gene sequence: CDR1 SGHRS, CDR2 YFSETQ. Trimming shortened V by 2 bases and J by 0 bases, and 9 bases separated the two germline ends. CDR3: CASSLRLGSYNEQFF. For the CDR3, the DNA is TGCGCCAGCAGCTTACGGCTTGGCTCCTACAATGAGCAGTTCTTC.

On this clone itself: Other DNA sequences of this sample code for an identical CDR3. The chain uses TRBV27 and TRBJ1-1, with a possible D match to TRBD1 (5 bases). Germline CDR1 is MNHEY and CDR2 is SMNVEV (reference sequence). With 4 bases removed from V and 3 bases from J, the gap between germline ends came to 9 bases. There are 13 residues in the CDR3. The DNA of the CDR3 is TGTGCCAGCAGTTGGGGACGGGACACTGAAGCTTTCTTT. Its translation is CASSWGRDTEAFF.

The V gene is TRBV9, the J gene TRBJ2-7, with a weak D call TRBD1 (6 bases). The V gene's germline CDR1 is SGDLS and CDR2 YYNGEE. The CDR3 sequence is 11 residues long. Deletions cut 4 bases from V and 7 bases from J, with 9 bases between. DNA of the CDR3: TGTGCCAGCAGCACCGGACAGGAGCAGTACTTC. Encoded protein: CASSTGQEQYF.

The genes are TRBV4-2 and TRBJ2-7; tentatively, D is TRBD1 or TRBD2 (5 bases each). Germline CDR1 is LGHNA and CDR2 is YNFKEQ. The CDR3 sequence is 12 residues long. Trimming took off 6 bases at V and 0 bases at J, with 6 bases between the two ends. The CDR3: CASRGDSYEQYF. The CDR3 region has the DNA TGTGCCAGCAGGGGGGACTCCTACGAGCAGTACTTC.

The chain joins TRBV5-6 to TRBJ2-2; tentative D call: TRBD1 (5 bases). CDR3 length: 16 residues. Germline CDR1 SGHDT, CDR2 YYEEEE. V was cut by 0 bases and J by 0 bases, with 9 bases left in between. The CDR3 DNA reads TGTGCCAGCAGCTTGGGTTTAGGGGCGAACACCGGGGAGCTGTTTTTT. It specifies CASSLGLGANTGELFF.